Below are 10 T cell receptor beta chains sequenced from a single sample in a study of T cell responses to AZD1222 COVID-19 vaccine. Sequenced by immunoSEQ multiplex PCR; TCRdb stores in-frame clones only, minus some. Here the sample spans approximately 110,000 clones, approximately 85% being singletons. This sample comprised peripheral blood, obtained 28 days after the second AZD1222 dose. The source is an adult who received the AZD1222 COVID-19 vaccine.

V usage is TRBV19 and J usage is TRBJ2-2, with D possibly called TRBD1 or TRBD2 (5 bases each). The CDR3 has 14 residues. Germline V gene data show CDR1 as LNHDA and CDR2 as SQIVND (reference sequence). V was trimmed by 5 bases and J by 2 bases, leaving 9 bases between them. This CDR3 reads CASSWDGNTGELFF. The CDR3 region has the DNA TGTGCCAGTAGTTGGGACGGCAACACCGGGGAGCTGTTTTTT. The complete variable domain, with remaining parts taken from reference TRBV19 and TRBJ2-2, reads DGGITQSPKYLFRKEGQNVTLSCEQNLNHDAMYWYRQDPGQGLRLIYYSQIVNDFQKGDIAEGYSVSREKKESFPLTVTSAQKNPTAFYLCASSWDGNTGELFFGEGSRLTVL.

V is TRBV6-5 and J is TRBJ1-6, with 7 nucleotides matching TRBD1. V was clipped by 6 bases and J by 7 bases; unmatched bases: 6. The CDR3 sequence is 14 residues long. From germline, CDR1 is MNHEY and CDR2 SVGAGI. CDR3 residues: CASSWTGRNSPLHF. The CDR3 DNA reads TGTGCCAGCAGCTGGACAGGTCGGAATTCACCCCTCCACTTT.

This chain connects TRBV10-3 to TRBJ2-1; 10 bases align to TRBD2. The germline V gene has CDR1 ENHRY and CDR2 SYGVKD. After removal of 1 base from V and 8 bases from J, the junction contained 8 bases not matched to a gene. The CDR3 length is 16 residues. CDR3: CAISELSLAGADEQFF. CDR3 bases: TGTGCCATCAGTGAGTTGAGTCTAGCGGGGGCTGATGAGCAGTTCTTC.

The CDR3 protein is CASSYVPGELFF. CDR3 nucleotide sequence: TGTGCCAGCAGTTACGTTCCCGGGGAGCTGTTTTTT. V usage is TRBV6-2 or TRBV6-3 and J usage is TRBJ2-2; no clear D. Germline CDR1 MNHEY, CDR2 SVGEGT. CDR3 length equals 12 residues. V was pared by 2 bases and J by 6 bases, with 4 bases between.

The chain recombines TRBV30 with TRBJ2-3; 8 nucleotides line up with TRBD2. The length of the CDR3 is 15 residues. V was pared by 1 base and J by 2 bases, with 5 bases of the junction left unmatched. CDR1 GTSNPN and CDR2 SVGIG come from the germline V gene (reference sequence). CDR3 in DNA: TGTGCCTGGAGTGGGAGGCGGGGGGACACAGATACGCAGTATTTT. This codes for CAWSGRRGDTDTQYF. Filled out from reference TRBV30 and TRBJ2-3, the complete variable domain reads SQTIHQWPATLVQPVGSPLSLECTVEGTSNPNLYWYRQAAGRGLQLLFYSVGIGQISSEVPQNLSASRPQDRQFILSSKKLLLSDSGFYLCAWSGRRGDTDTQYFGPGTRLTVL.

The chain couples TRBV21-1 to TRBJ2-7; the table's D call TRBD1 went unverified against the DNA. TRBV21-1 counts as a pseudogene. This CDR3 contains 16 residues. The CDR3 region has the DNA TGTGCCAGCAGCAAAGTAGAAGGACAGGGAGCAAGGGAGCAGTACTTC. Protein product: CASSKVEGQGAREQYF.

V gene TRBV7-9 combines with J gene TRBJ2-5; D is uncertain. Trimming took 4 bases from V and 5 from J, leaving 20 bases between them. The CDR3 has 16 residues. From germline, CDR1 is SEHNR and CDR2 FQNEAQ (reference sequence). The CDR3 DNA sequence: TGTGCCAGCAGCTCCCCCTCGCCCGGATTACAGGAGACCCAGTACTTC. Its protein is CASSSPSPGLQETQYF.

CDR3 residues: CASSIRALNTEAFF. The CDR3 nucleotides read TGTGCCAGTAGTATACGGGCCTTGAACACTGAAGCTTTCTTT. The chain recombines TRBV19 with TRBJ1-1; D remains unclear. Germline CDR1 LNHDA, CDR2 SQIVND (reference sequence). The CDR3 extends over 14 amino acids. Trimming left V 2 bases short and J 0 bases short, with 7 bases between.

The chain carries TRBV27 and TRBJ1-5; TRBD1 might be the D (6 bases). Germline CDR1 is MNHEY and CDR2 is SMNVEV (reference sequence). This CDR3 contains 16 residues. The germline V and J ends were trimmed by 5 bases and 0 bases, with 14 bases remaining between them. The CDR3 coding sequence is TGTGCCAGCAGTCCGCCGGGACACAGTAGCAATCAGCCCCAGCATTTT. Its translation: CASSPPGHSSNQPQHF.

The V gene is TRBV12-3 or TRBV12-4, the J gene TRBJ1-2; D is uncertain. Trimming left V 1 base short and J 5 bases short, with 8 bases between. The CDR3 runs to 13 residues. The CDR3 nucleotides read TGTGCCAGCAGTTTAGGGGGAAGTTATGGCTACACCTTC. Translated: CASSLGGSYGYTF.